This T cell receptor beta chain was recovered during a study of blood T cell repertoires in COVID-19. Everyone who took part was about 18 to 90 years old, and they came from some 23 US areas. Researchers sorted participants into cohorts using their self-reported clinical history. Two negative PCRs, clearance, or symptom resolution had been documented for recovered Cohort 3 donors. As processed by the authors: Reference gene primers were amplified, and this amplification served to estimate nucleated cell counts. The data were produced by immunoSEQ multiplex PCR, yet TCRdb's version contains in-frame clones alone and is incomplete. The V and J calls and clone size are taken from that table; D and trimming were inferred from the DNA. In the table there are roughly 240,000 clones, around 88% of which are singletons. The origin of this receptor is a woman aged 50 to 65 who had recovered from COVID-19. Source material: PBMCs or T cells enriched from blood (not recorded which).

The CDR3 spells CASSLVGDRGLGEQFF. As DNA, the CDR3 is TGTGCCAGCAGCTTAGTAGGGGACAGGGGGCTTGGTGAGCAGTTCTTC. The V and J genes are TRBV7-2 and TRBJ2-1; 12 bases agree with TRBD1. J was trimmed by 9 bases and V by 1 base; bases with no gene match: 7. CDR1 and CDR2 (germline): SGHTA, FQGNSA. The CDR3 runs 16 residues. The whole variable domain, filled in from reference TRBV7-2 and TRBJ2-1, reads GAGVSQSPSNKVTEKGKDVELRCDPISGHTALYWYRQSLGQGLEFLIYFQGNSAPDKSGLPSDRFSAERTGGSVSTLTIQRTQQEDSAVYLCASSLVGDRGLGEQFFGPGTRLTVL.